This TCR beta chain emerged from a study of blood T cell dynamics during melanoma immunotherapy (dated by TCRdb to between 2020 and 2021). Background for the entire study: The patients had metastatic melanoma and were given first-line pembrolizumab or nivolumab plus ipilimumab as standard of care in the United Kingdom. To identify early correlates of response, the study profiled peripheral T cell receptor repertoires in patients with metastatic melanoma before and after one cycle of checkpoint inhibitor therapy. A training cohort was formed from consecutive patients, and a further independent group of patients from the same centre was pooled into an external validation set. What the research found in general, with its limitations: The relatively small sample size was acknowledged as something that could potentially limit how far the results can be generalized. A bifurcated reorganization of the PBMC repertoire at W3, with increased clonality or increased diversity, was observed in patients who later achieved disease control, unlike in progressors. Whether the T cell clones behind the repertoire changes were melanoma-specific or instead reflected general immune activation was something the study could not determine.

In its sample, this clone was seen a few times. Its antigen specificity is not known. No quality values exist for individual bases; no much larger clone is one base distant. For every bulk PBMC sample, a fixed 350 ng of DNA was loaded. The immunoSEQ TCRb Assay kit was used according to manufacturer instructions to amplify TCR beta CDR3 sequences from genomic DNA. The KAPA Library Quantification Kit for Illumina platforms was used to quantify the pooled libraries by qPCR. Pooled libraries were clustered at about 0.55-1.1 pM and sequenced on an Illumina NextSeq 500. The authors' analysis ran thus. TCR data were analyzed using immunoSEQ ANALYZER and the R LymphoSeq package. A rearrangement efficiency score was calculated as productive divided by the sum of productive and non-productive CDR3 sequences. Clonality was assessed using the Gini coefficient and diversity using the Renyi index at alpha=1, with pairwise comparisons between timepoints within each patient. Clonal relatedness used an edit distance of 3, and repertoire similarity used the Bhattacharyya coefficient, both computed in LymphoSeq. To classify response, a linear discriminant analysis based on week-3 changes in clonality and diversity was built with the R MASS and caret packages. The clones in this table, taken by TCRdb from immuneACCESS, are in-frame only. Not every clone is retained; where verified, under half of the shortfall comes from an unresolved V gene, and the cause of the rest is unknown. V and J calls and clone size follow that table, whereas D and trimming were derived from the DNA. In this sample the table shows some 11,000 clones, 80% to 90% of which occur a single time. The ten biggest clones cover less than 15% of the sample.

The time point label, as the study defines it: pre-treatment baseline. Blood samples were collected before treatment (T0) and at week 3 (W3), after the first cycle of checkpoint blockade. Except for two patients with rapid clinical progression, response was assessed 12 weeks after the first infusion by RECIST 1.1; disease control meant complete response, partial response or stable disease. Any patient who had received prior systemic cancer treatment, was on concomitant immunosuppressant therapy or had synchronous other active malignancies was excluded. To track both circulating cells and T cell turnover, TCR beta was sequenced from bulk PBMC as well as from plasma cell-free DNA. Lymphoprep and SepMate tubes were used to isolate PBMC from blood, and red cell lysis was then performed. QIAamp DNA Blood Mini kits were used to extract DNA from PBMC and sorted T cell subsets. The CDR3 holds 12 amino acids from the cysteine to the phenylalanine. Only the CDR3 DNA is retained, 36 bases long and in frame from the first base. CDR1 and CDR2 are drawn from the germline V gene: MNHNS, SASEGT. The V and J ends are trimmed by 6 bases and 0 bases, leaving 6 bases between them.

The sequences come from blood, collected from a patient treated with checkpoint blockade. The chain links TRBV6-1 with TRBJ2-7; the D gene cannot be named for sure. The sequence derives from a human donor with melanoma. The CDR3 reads CASSDSSYEQYF. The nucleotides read TGTGCCAGCAGCGATTCCTCCTACGAGCAGTACTTC.